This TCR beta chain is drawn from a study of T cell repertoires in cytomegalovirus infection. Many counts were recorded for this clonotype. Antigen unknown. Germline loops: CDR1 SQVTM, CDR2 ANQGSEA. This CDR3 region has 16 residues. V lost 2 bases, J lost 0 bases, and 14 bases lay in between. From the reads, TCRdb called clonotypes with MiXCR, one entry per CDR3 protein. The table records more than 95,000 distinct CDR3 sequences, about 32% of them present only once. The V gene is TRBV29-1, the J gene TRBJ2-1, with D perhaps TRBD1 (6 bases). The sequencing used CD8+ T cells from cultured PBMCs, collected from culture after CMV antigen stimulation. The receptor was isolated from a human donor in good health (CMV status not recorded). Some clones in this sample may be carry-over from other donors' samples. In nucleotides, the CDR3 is TGCAGCGTTGAACCATCGGACAGAAACTCCTACAATGAGCAGTTCTTC. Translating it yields CSVEPSDRNSYNEQFF.